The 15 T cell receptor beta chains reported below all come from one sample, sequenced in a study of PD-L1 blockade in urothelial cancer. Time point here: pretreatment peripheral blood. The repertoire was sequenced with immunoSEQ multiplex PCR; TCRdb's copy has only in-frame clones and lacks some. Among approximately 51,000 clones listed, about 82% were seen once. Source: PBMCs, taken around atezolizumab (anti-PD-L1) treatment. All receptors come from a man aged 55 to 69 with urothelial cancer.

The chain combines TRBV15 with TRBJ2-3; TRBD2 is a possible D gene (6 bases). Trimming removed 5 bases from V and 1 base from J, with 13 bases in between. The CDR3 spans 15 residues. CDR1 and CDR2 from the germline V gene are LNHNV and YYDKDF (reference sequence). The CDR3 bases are TGTGCCACCAGCTCCCGGGACTCCCGCACAGATACGCAGTATTTT. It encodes CATSSRDSRTDTQYF. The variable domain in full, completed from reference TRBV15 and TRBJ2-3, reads DAMVIQNPRYQVTQFGKPVTLSCSQTLNHNVMYWYQQKSSQAPKLLFHYYDKDFNNEADTPDNFQSRRPNTSFCFLDIRSPGLGDTAMYLCATSSRDSRTDTQYFGPGTRLTVL.

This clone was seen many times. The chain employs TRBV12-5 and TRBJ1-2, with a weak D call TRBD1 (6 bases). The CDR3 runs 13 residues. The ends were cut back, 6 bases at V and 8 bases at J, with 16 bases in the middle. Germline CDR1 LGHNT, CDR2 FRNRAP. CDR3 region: CASGSTGFKGYTF. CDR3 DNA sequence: TGTGCTAGTGGCTCCACAGGGTTTAAGGGCTACACCTTC.

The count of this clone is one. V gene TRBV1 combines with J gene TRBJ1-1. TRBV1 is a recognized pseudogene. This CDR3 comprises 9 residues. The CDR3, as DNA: TGCACCAGCAGGGGGGGGGCTTTCTTT. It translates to CTSRGGAFF.

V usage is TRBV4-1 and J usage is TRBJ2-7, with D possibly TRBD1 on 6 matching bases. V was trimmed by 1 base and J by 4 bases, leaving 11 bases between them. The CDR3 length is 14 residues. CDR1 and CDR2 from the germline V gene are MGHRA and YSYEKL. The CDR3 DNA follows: TGCGCCAGCAGCCAAGCTGGGGGCGCTTACGAGCAGTACTTC. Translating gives CASSQAGGAYEQYF.

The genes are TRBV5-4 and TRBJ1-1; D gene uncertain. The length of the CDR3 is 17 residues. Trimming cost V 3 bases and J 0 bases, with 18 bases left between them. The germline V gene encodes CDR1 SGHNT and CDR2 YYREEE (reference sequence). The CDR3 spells CASSSGSLSGVNTEAFF. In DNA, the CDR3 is TGTGCCAGCAGCTCTGGATCCCTTTCCGGGGTGAACACTGAAGCTTTCTTT.

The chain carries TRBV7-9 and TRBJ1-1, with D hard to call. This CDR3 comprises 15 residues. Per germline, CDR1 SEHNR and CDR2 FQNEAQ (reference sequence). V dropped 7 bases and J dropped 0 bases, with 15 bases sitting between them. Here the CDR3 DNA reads TGTGCCAGCATTCCAATAAACAGACTGAACACTGAAGCTTTCTTT. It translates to CASIPINRLNTEAFF.

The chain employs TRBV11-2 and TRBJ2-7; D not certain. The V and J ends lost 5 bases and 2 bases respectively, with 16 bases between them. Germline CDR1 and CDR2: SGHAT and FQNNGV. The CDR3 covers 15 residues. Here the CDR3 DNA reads TGTGCCAGCAGCCCGAGGAGTTCACCCACCTACGAGCAGTACTTC. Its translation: CASSPRSSPTYEQYF.

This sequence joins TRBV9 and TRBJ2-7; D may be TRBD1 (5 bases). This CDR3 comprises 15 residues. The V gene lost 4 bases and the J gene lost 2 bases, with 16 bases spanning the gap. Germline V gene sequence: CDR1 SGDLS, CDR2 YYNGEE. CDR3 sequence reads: CASSPQPRQTYEQYF. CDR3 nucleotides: TGTGCCAGCAGCCCTCAGCCCAGACAGACCTACGAGCAGTACTTC.

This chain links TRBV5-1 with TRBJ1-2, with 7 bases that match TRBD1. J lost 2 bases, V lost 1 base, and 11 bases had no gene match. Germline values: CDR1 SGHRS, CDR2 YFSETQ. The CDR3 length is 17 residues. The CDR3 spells CASSLSTSSGGNYGYTF. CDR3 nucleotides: TGCGCCAGCAGCTTGTCCACGAGTTCAGGGGGGAACTATGGCTACACCTTC.

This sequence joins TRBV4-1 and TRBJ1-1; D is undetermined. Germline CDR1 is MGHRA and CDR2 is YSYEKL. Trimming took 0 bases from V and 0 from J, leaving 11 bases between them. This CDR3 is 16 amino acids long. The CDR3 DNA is TGCGCCAGCAGCCAAGACGCCGAGGGTTTGAACACTGAAGCTTTCTTT. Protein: CASSQDAEGLNTEAFF.

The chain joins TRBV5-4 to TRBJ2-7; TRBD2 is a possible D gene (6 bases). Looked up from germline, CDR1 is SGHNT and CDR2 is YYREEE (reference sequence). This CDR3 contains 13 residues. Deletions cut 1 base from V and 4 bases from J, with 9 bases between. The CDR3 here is CASSLFGGYEQYF. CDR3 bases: TGTGCCAGCAGCTTGTTTGGGGGGTACGAGCAGTACTTC.

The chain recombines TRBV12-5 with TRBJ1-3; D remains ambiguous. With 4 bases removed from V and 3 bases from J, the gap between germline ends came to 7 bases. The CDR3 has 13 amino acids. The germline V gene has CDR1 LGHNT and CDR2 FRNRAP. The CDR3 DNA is TGTGCTAGTGGTTCCCTTGTTGGAAACACCATATATTTT. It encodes CASGSLVGNTIYF. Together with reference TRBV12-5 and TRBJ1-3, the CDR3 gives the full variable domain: DARVTQTPRHKVTEMGQEVTMRCQPILGHNTVFWYRQTMMQGLELLAYFRNRAPLDDSGMPKDRFSAEMPDATLATLKIQPSEPRDSAVYFCASGSLVGNTIYFGEGSWLTVV.

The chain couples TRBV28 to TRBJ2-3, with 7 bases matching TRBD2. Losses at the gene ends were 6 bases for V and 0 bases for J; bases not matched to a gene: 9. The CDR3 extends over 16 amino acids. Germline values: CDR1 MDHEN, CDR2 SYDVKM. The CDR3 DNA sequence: TGTGCCAGCAGCCTACCGGGACTAACAAGCACAGATACGCAGTATTTT. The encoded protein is CASSLPGLTSTDTQYF.

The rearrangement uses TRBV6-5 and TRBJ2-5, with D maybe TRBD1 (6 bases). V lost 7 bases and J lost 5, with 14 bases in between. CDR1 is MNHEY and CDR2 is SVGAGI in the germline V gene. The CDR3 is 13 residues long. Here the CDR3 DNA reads TGTGCCAGCAAACAGGGTTCGGCGGAGACCCAGTACTTC. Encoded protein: CASKQGSAETQYF.

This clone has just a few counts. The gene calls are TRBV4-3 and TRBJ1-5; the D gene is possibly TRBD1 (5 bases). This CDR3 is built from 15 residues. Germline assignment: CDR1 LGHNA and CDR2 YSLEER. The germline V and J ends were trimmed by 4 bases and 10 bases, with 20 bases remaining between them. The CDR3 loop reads CASSRGRQPKDPQHF. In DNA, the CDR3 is TGCGCCAGCAGCCGGGGAAGACAGCCCAAGGATCCCCAGCATTTT.